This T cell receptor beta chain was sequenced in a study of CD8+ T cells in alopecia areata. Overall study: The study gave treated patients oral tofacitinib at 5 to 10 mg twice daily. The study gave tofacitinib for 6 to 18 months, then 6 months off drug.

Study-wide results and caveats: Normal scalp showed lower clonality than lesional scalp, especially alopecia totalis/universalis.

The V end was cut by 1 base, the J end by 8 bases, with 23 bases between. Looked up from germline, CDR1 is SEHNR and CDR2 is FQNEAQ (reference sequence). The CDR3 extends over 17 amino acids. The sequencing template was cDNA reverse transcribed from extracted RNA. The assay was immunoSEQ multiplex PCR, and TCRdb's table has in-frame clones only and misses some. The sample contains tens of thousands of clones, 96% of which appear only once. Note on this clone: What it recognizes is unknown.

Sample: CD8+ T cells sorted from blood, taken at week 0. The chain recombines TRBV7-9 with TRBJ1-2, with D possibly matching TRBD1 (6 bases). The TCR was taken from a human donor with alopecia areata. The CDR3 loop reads CASSLVGDRPTLWGYTF. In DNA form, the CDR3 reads TGTGCCAGCAGCTTAGTTGGCGACAGGCCGACCTTATGGGGCTACACCTTC.